Reported below is one T cell receptor beta chain. This CDR3 has 18 residues. CDR1 and CDR2 (germline): KGHSH, LQKENI. V was clipped by 8 bases and J by 1 base; unmatched bases: 16. The data were obtained in a study of blood T cell repertoires in COVID-19. Study as a whole: Acute and convalescent COVID-19 samples came from the United States, Italy and Spain. Sources were T cells, B-cell-depleted T cells, or PBMCs; the material itself was cDNA or gDNA.

Original handling: Estimation of nucleated cell counts was performed using reference gene primer amplification. The data were produced by immunoSEQ multiplex PCR, yet TCRdb's version contains in-frame clones alone and is incomplete. V, J and clone size are taken as reported in that table, and D and trimming were inferred from the DNA itself. This table holds 250,000 to 300,000 clones, 88% found once. Among Cohort 3 donors, those recovered had two negative PCRs, clearance, or symptom resolution. V gene TRBV18 combines with J gene TRBJ2-4; 8 bases line up with TRBD2. The TCR sequence derives from a woman aged 25 to 39 who had recovered from COVID-19. Input material: PBMCs or T cells enriched from blood (not recorded which). The CDR3 DNA follows: TGTGCCAGCGTCCCCCCGGGGGGGCACGAGGAGGCCAAAAACATTCAGTACTTC. It yields the protein CASVPPGGHEEAKNIQYF.